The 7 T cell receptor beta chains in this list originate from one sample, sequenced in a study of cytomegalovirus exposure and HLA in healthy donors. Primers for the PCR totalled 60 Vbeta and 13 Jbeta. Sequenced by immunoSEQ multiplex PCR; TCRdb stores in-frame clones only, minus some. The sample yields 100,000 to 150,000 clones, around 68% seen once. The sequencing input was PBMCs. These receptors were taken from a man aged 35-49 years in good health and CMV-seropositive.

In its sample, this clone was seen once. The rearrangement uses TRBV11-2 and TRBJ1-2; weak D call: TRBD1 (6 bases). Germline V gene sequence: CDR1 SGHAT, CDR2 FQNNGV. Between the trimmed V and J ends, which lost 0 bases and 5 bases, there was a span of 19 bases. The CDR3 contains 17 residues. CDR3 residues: CASSLDPGRGRVYGYTF. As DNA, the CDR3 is TGTGCCAGCAGCTTAGATCCGGGAAGGGGGAGGGTTTATGGCTACACCTTC.

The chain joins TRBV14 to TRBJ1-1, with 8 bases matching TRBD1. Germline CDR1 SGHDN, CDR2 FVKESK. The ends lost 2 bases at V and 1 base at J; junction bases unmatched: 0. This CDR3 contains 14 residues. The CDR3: CASSQTGGNTEAFF. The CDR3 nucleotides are TGTGCCAGCAGCCAAACAGGGGGGAACACTGAAGCTTTCTTT.

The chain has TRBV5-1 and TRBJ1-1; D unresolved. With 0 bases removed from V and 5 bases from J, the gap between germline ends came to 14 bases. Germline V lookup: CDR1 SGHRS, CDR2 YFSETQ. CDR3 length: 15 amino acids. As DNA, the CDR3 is TGCGCCAGCAGCTTGGCCCAGGCGACGGTTACTGAAGCTTTCTTT. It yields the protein CASSLAQATVTEAFF.

The CDR3 DNA follows: TGTGCCAGCAGTGAAGGGGGACTAGCGGGAGTCCTATCCTACGAGCAGTACTTC. Its protein product is CASSEGGLAGVLSYEQYF. The gene calls are TRBV6-1 and TRBJ2-7; 14 bases map to TRBD2. With 1 base clipped from V and 1 base from J, the junction kept 6 bases outside the gene matches. This CDR3 is 18 amino acids long. CDR1 is MNHNS, CDR2 SASEGT, per germline.

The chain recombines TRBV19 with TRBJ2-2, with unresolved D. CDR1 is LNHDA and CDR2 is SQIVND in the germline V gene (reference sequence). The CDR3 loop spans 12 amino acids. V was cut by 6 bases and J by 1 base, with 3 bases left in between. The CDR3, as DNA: TGTGCCAGTAGCCGGAACACCGGGGAGCTGTTTTTT. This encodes CASSRNTGELFF.

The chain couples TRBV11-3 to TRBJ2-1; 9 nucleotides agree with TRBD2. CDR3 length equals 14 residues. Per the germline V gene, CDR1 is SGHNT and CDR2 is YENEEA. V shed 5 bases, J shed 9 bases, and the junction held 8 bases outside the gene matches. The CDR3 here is CASSPLAGSVEQFF. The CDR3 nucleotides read TGTGCCAGCAGCCCACTAGCGGGCAGTGTTGAGCAGTTCTTC.

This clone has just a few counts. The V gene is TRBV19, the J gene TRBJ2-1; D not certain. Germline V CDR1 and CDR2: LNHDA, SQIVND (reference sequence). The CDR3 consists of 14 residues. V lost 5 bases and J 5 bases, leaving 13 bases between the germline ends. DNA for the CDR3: TGTGCCAGTAGTGAGTACCTTCTCAACAATGAGCAGTTCTTC. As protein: CASSEYLLNNEQFF.